The source of this T cell receptor (beta chain) is a study of blood T cell repertoires in COVID-19. Study information: The samples span acute and convalescent COVID-19 from the United States, Italy and Spain. Nucleic acid was either cDNA or gDNA, and it came from T cells, B-cell-depleted T cells, or PBMCs.

Authors' data handling: Using reference gene primer amplification, nucleated cell counts were estimated. The data were produced by immunoSEQ multiplex PCR, yet TCRdb's version contains in-frame clones alone and is incomplete. V and J calls and clone size are as listed in that table; D and trimming were resolved from the DNA. This sample yields over 90,000 clones, of which roughly 80% are seen a single time; less than 4.5% belongs to the top ten. The specimen sequenced was peripheral blood. The TCR sequence derives from a man aged 55 to 70 with acute or convalescent COVID-19.

Here the CDR3 DNA reads TGCGCCAGCAGCTTGGGGGCCTACTCCTACGAGCAGTACTTC. Its protein product is CASSLGAYSYEQYF. This rearrangement joins TRBV5-1 to TRBJ2-7; D remains ambiguous. The CDR3 loop spans 14 amino acids. Germline V CDR1 and CDR2: SGHRS, YFSETQ. Trimming took off 0 bases at V and 0 bases at J, with 7 bases between the two ends.